These 3 T cell receptor beta chains originate from one sample sequenced in a study of cytomegalovirus exposure and HLA in healthy donors. 13 Jbeta primers and 60 Vbeta primers were used for the PCR. Clones were sequenced by immunoSEQ multiplex PCR, and TCRdb holds only the in-frame ones, with some missing. The repertoire holds 110,000 to 150,000 clones, with over 75% as singletons. Material for sequencing was PBMCs. These receptors all come from a female donor in good health and CMV-seronegative.

The genes are TRBV27 and TRBJ2-3, with TRBD2 matching 8 bases. V was pared by 8 bases and J by 4 bases, with 8 bases of the junction left unmatched. The V gene's germline CDR1 is MNHEY and CDR2 SMNVEV (reference sequence). This CDR3 has 14 residues. The CDR3 reads CASFGGGRPDTQYF. CDR3 nucleotide sequence: TGTGCCAGCTTCGGAGGCGGGAGGCCAGATACGCAGTATTTT.

This clone has just a few counts. The chain couples TRBV27 to TRBJ1-5; the match to TRBD1 covers 9 bases. This CDR3 comprises 15 residues. Unmatched junction bases numbered 7, after V lost 6 bases and J lost 4 bases. CDR1 and CDR2 from the germline V gene are MNHEY and SMNVEV (reference sequence). The CDR3 DNA reads TGTGCCAGCAGCTCCGGGACAGGGTTTAATCAGCCCCAGCATTTT. This gives the protein CASSSGTGFNQPQHF.

The J gene is TRBJ2-3, the V gene TRBV28; maybe TRBD1 (6 bases). The CDR3 length is 15 residues. The V end was cut by 6 bases, the J end by 0 bases, with 13 bases between. Germline V gives CDR1 MDHEN, CDR2 SYDVKM. As DNA, the CDR3 is TGTGCCAGCAGCAACCAGGGGTTCAGCACAGATACGCAGTATTTT. Encoded protein: CASSNQGFSTDTQYF.